A selection of T cell receptor beta chains follows, all from one sample in a study of blood T cell repertoires in COVID-19. TCRdb keeps only in-frame clones here, not all; method: immunoSEQ multiplex PCR. The repertoire consists of tens of thousands of clones, with roughly 78% occurring once and the leading ten covering less than 6%. The source material was peripheral blood. Receptor source: a woman aged 70 to 79 with acute or convalescent COVID-19. The CDR3 runs from the conserved cysteine through the conserved F or W. Each record gives: J gene, D gene, V gene, clone size, CDR3 protein, CDR3 DNA. D genes are given only for firm matches. Some rows mark clone size as missing; the rest say once, few, many or name a class of expanded clone.

TRBJ1-2,.,TRBV3-1/TRBV3-2,.,CASSQDQGYYGYTF,TGTGCCAGCAGCCAAGATCAGGGTTACTATGGCTACACCTTC
TRBJ1-2,TRBD1,TRBV27,.,CASKAGGTNYGYTF,TGTGCCAGCAAGGCAGGGGGGACAAACTATGGCTACACCTTC
TRBJ2-3,TRBD2,TRBV5-1,.,CASSMTSGGATDTQYF,TGCGCCAGCAGCATGACTAGCGGGGGGGCGACAGATACGCAGTATTTT
TRBJ2-7,.,TRBV16,.,CASSQLALGGSEQYF,TGTGCCAGCAGCCAATTAGCCCTTGGAGGGTCCGAGCAGTACTTC
TRBJ2-5,TRBD2,TRBV9,.,CASTSGGNRKETQYF,TGTGCCAGCACCTCCGGGGGGAACAGGAAAGAGACCCAGTACTTC
TRBJ1-1,.,TRBV6-2/TRBV6-3,.,CASSSGNGHPNTEAFF,TGTGCCAGCAGTTCCGGTAATGGACACCCGAACACTGAAGCTTTCTTT
TRBJ1-2,.,TRBV11-2,few,CASSFLSGGFYGYTF,TGTGCCAGCAGCTTCCTTAGCGGGGGTTTCTATGGCTACACCTTC
TRBJ2-1,TRBD1,TRBV7-9,.,CAIGQGVYNEQFF,TGTGCCATAGGACAGGGGGTCTACAATGAGCAGTTCTTC
TRBJ2-7,TRBD1,TRBV5-1,.,CASNRDSNSYEQYF,TGCGCCAGCAACCGGGACAGCAACTCCTACGAGCAGTACTTC
TRBJ1-2,.,TRBV7-9,.,CASSSGHWNYGYTF,TGTGCCAGCAGCTCGGGACACTGGAACTATGGCTACACCTTC
TRBJ1-2,TRBD1,TRBV27,.,CASSPGTGGYYGYTF,TGTGCCAGCAGCCCCGGGACAGGGGGGTACTATGGCTACACCTTC
TRBJ1-4,.,TRBV5-4,.,CASSFSGNEKLFF,TGTGCCAGCAGCTTTTCAGGGAATGAAAAACTGTTTTTT
TRBJ1-1,TRBD1,TRBV4-2,few,CASSQDRVVRTEAFF,TGTGCCAGCAGCCAGGACAGGGTAGTGCGGACTGAAGCTTTCTTT
TRBJ2-5,.,TRBV9,.,CASSVAPQRAQETQYF,TGTGCCAGCAGCGTAGCACCCCAGCGGGCTCAAGAGACCCAGTACTTC
TRBJ1-2,TRBD1,TRBV11-2,.,CASSHPGQDYGYTF,TGTGCCAGCAGCCATCCGGGACAGGACTATGGCTACACCTTC
TRBJ2-3,.,TRBV5-6,.,CASSLGVLNTQYF,TGTGCCAGCAGCTTGGGAGTCCTTAATACGCAGTATTTT
TRBJ2-7,TRBD1,TRBV6-5,.,CASRTTGDEQYF,TGTGCCAGCAGGACAACAGGGGACGAGCAGTACTTC
TRBJ2-7,TRBD1,TRBV9,.,CASSPSTGGAYEQYF,TGTGCCAGCAGCCCGTCTACAGGGGGAGCCTACGAGCAGTACTTC
TRBJ1-4,.,TRBV2,.,CASSENPGDEKLFF,TGTGCCAGCAGTGAAAACCCGGGGGATGAAAAACTGTTTTTT
TRBJ2-3,.,TRBV5-6,once,CASSFLDLARTDTQYF,TGTGCCAGCAGCTTCCTGGACCTAGCACGGACAGATACGCAGTATTTT
TRBJ1-2,.,TRBV4-3,few,CASSQEDLGMEDGYTF,TGCGCCAGCAGCCAAGAGGATCTGGGAATGGAGGATGGCTACACCTTC
TRBJ1-2,TRBD1,TRBV12-3/TRBV12-4,few,CASRPTGGEGYTF,TGTGCCAGCAGGCCGACAGGGGGCGAAGGCTACACCTTC
TRBJ2-1,.,TRBV18,.,CASSPSAGTYNEQFF,TGTGCCAGCTCACCGAGCGCAGGGACCTACAATGAGCAGTTCTTC
TRBJ1-5,.,TRBV10-3,.,CAISEEGPGQPQHF,TGTGCCATCAGTGAAGAGGGCCCGGGCCAGCCCCAGCATTTT
TRBJ1-1,.,TRBV6-2/TRBV6-3,once,CASSQGISMSTEAFF,TGTGCCAGCAGCCAGGGGATTTCTATGAGCACTGAAGCTTTCTTT
TRBJ2-7,.,TRBV4-3,.,CASSQDWQTIYEQYF,TGCGCCAGCAGCCAAGATTGGCAAACTATCTACGAGCAGTACTTC
TRBJ2-3,.,TRBV21-1,.,CASRPQMRAKGVTGPFTLTQYF,TGTGCCAGCAGACCGCAAATGAGGGCAAAGGGAGTAACAGGGCCTTTCACTTTGACGCAGTATTTT
TRBJ1-1,.,TRBV9,.,CASSAGVRTEAFF,TGTGCCAGCAGCGCGGGAGTACGCACTGAAGCTTTCTTT
TRBJ2-5,.,TRBV6-5,few,CASSLQDRIQETQYF,TGTGCCAGCAGTTTACAAGACAGGATCCAAGAGACCCAGTACTTC
TRBJ2-3,TRBD2,TRBV9,.,CASSVGLAAVLTSTDTQYF,TGTGCCAGCAGCGTAGGCCTAGCGGCGGTACTAACTAGCACAGATACGCAGTATTTT